This TCR beta chain is from a study of T cells in Graves' hyperthyroidism and ophthalmopathy. Study-level results: Most thyroid clonotypes expanded above 0.001 appeared in blood too.

Each patient was aged 18 to 65 and had newly diagnosed hyperthyroidism of under 2 months' duration. Lactation, pregnancy, other autoimmune disease or uncontrolled infection excluded patients. Extraction of PBMCs used under 13 ml of fresh peripheral blood. In its sample, this clonotype was seen a few times. Antigen specificity is unknown. Just one base apart from a much larger clone, this may be a read error. Per germline, CDR1 MNHEY and CDR2 SVGEGT. V dropped 7 bases and J dropped 5; count of bases not matched to a gene: 11. This CDR3 has 15 residues. Amplification yielded TCR beta CDR3 regions, with RNA transcripts as the source. HTBI primers were used for first-round RT-PCR of the TCR CDR3. TCRdb passed the multiplex PCR reads through MiXCR, listing each CDR3 protein once. The top ten clones hold 9.2% of a sample with around 350,000 distinct CDR3 sequences, over 10% of them seen once.

This TCR derives from a woman aged 18 to 35 with Graves' hyperthyroidism. Sequencing used blood. This chain links TRBV6-2 or TRBV6-3 with TRBJ2-7; 10 nucleotides line up with TRBD2. CDR3 coding DNA: TGTGCCAGCATTTTACAAGCGGGAGGGCTCAACGAGCAGTACTTC. This gives the protein CASILQAGGLNEQYF.